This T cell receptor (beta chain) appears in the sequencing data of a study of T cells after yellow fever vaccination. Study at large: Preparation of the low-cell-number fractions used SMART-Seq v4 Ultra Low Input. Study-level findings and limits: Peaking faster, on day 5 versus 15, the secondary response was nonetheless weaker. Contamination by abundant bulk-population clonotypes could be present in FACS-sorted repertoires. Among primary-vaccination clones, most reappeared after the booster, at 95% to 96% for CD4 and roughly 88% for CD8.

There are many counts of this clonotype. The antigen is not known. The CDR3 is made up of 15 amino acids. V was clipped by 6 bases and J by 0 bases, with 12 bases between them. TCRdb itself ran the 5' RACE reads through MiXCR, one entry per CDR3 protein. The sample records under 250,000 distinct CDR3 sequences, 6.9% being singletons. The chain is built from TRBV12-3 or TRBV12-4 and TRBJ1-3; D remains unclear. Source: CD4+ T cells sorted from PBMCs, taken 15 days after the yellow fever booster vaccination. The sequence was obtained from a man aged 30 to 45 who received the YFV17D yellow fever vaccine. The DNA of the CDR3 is TGTGCCAGCAGCCCCCTCCACAACTCTGGAAACACCATATATTTT. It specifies CASSPLHNSGNTIYF.